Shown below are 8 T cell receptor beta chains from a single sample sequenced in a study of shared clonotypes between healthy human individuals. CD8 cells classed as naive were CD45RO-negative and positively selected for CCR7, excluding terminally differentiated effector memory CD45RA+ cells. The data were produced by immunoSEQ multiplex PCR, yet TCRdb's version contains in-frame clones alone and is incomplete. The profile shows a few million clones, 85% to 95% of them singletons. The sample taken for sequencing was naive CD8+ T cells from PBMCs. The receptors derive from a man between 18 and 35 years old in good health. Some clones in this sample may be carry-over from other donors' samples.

DNA for the CDR3: TGTGCCAGCAGCCCCACTGACGCGACAGGGTGCAATCAGCCCCAGCATTTT. It translates to CASSPTDATGCNQPQHF. This chain uses TRBV7-3 with TRBJ1-5; 7 bases align to TRBD1. Germline V CDR1 and CDR2: SGHTA, FQGTGA. V lost 5 bases, J lost 2 bases, and 12 bases stayed unmatched. CDR3 length: 17 amino acids.

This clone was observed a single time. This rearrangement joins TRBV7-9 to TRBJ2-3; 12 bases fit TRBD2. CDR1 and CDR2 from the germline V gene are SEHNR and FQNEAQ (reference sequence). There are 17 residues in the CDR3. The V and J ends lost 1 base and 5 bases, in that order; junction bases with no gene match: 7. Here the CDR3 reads CASSLGLAGGPEDTQYF. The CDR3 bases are TGTGCCAGCAGCTTAGGTCTAGCGGGAGGGCCGGAAGATACGCAGTATTTT.

The CDR3 bases are TGTGCCAGCAGTTCCCAACCGGGACTAGCGGGCTACAATGAGCAGTTCTTC. Protein product: CASSSQPGLAGYNEQFF. The chain employs TRBV27 and TRBJ2-1; 12 nucleotides line up with TRBD2. This CDR3 has 17 amino acids. CDR1 and CDR2 (germline): MNHEY, SMNVEV (reference sequence). V trimming: 4 bases; J trimming: 3 bases; junction bases outside the gene matches: 7.

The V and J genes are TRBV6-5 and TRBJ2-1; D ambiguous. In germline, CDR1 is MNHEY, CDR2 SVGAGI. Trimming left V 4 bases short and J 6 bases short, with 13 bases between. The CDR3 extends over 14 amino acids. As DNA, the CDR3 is TGTGCCAGCAGTTTAAAGAGAGGTATCAATGAGCAGTTCTTC. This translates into CASSLKRGINEQFF.

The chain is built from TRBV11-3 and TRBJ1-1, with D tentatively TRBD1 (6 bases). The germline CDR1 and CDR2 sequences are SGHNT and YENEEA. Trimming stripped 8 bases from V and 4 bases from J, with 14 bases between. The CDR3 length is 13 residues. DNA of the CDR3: TGTGCCAGCGGTCTTGGGGGCGGCACTGAAGCTTTCTTT. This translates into CASGLGGGTEAFF. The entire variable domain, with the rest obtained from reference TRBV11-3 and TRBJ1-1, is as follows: EAGVVQSPRYKIIEKKQPVAFWCNPISGHNTLYWYLQNLGQGPELLIRYENEEAVDDSQLPKDRFSAERLKGVDSTLKIQPAELGDSAVYLCASGLGGGTEAFFGQGTRLTVV.

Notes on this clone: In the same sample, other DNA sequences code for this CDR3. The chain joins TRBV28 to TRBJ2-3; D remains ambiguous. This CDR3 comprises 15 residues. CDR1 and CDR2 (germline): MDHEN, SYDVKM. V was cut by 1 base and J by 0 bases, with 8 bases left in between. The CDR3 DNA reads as TGTGCCAGCAGTTTATTTTCAGGAAGCACAGATACGCAGTATTTT. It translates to CASSLFSGSTDTQYF. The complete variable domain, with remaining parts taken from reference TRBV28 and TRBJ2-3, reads DVKVTQSSRYLVKRTGEKVFLECVQDMDHENMFWYRQDPGLGLRLIYFSYDVKMKEKGDIPEGYSVSREKKERFSLILESASTNQTSMYLCASSLFSGSTDTQYFGPGTRLTVL.

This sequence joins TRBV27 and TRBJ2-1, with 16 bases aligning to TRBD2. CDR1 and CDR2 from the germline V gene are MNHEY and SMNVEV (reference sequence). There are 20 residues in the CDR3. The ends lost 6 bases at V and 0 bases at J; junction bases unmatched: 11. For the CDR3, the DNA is TGTGCCAGCAGCCCAACCCCGGGACTAGCGGGAGGGAGCTCCTACAATGAGCAGTTCTTC. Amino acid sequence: CASSPTPGLAGGSSYNEQFF.

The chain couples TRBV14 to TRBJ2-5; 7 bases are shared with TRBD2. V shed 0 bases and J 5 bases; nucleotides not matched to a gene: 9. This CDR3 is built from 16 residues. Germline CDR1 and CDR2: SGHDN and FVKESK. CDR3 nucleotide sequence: TGTGCCAGCAGCCAAGATTGGCTAGCGGCCCGGGAGACCCAGTACTTC. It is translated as CASSQDWLAARETQYF. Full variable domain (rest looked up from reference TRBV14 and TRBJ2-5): EAGVTQFPSHSVIEKGQTVTLRCDPISGHDNLYWYRRVMGKEIKFLLHFVKESKQDESGMPNNRFLAERTGGTYSTLKVQPAELEDSGVYFCASSQDWLAARETQYFGPGTRLLVL.